Described below is a single T cell receptor beta chain sequence and its context. The CDR3 extends 3 residues past the end of the read, so its final part is completed from the germline J gene. The assay was immunoSEQ multiplex PCR, and TCRdb's table has in-frame clones only and misses some. The sample includes 40,000 to 55,000 clones. These data belong to a study of T cells in women clearing cervical HPV infection. Looking at the study overall: For cases, blood was sampled a median about 160 days after lesion detection, interquartile range roughly 90 to 230 days.

Trimming took 6 bases from V and 3 from J, leaving 14 bases between them. Germline V gives CDR1 MNHNS, CDR2 SASEGT. The CDR3 length is 15 residues. Input material: blood buffy coat. The TCR was taken from a woman aged 18 to 75 with a cervical HPV16 infection that either progressed to CIN3+ or cleared (not recorded which). The chain recombines TRBV6-1 with TRBJ1-4; no reliable D call. The CDR3 region is CASSEHERSNEKLFF. The part of the CDR3 DNA that was read is TGTGCCAGCAGCGAACATGAGCGCTCTAATGAAAAA.